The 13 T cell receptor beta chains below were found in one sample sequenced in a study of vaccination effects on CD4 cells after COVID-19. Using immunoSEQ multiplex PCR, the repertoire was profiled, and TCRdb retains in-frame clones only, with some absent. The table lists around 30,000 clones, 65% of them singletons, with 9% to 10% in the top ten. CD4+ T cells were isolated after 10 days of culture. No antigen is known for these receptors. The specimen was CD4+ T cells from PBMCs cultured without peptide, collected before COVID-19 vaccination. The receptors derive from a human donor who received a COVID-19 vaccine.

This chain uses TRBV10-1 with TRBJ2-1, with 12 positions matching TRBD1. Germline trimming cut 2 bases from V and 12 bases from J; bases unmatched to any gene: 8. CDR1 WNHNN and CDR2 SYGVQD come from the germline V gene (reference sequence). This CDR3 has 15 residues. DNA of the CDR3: TGCGCCAGCAGTGAGGGGGGGGGACAGGGGGCCAGGCAGTTCTTC. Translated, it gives CASSEGGGQGARQFF.

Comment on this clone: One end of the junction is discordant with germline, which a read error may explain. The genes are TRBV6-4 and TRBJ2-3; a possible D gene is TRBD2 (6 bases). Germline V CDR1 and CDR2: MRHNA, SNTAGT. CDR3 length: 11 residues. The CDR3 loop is CASSENGPSVF. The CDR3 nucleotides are TGTGCCAGCAGTGAGAACGGACCTAGCGTTTTT.

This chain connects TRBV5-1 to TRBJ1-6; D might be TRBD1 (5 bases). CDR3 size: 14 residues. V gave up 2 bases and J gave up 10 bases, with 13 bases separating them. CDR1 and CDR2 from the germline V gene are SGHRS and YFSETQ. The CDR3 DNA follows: TGCGCCAGCAGCTTTGACCGGGGACCCTCACCCCTCCACTTT. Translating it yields CASSFDRGPSPLHF.

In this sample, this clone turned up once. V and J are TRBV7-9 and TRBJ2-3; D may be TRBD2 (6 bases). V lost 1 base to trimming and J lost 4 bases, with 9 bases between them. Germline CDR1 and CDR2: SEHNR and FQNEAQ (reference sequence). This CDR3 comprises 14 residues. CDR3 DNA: TGTGCCAGCAGCTTAGGACTAGTCCCAGATACGCAGTATTTT. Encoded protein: CASSLGLVPDTQYF.

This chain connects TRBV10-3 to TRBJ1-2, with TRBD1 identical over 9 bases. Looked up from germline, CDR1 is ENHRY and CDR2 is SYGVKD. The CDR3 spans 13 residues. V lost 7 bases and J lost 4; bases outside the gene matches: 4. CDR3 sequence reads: CAITGTGSYGYTF. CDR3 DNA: TGTGCCATCACCGGGACAGGGAGCTATGGCTACACCTTC.

CDR3 amino acids: CASSPIGGSGANVLTF. The CDR3 DNA sequence: TGCGCCAGCAGCCCCATCGGGGGCTCTGGGGCCAACGTCCTGACTTTC. This chain connects TRBV5-1 to TRBJ2-6; D is perhaps TRBD2 (6 bases). Trimming took off 4 bases at V and 0 bases at J, with 11 bases between the two ends. This CDR3 contains 16 residues. CDR1 is SGHRS and CDR2 is YFSETQ in the germline V gene.

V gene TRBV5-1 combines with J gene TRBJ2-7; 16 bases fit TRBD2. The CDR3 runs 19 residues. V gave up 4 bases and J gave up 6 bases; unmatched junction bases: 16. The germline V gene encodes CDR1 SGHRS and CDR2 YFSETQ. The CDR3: CASSATITGLAGGPREQYF. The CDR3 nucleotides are TGCGCCAGCAGCGCGACCATAACGGGACTAGCGGGGGGGCCACGCGAGCAGTACTTC.

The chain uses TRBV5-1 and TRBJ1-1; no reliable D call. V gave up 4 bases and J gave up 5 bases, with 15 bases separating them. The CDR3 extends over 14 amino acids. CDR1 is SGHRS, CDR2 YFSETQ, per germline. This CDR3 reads CASSISADWTEAFF. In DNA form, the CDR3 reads TGCGCCAGCAGCATAAGTGCCGACTGGACTGAAGCTTTCTTT.

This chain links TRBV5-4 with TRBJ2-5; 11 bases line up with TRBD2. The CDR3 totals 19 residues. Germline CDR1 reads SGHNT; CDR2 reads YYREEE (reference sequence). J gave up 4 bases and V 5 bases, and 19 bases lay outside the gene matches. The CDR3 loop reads CASSATASGGSRIRETQYF. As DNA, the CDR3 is TGTGCCAGCAGTGCCACCGCTAGCGGGGGGAGCAGGATAAGAGAGACCCAGTACTTC.

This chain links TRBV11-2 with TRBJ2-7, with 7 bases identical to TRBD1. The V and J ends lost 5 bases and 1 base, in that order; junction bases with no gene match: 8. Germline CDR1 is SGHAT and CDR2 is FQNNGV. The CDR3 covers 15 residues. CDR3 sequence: CASSGRPQGSYEQYF. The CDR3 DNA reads TGTGCCAGCAGCGGTCGGCCACAGGGGTCCTACGAGCAGTACTTC.

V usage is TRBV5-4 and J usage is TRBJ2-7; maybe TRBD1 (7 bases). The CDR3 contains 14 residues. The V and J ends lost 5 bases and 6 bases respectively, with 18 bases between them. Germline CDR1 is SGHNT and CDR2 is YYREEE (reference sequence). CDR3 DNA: TGTGCCAGCAGTGTACAGGGGACTCCTAGCGAGCAGTACTTC. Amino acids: CASSVQGTPSEQYF.

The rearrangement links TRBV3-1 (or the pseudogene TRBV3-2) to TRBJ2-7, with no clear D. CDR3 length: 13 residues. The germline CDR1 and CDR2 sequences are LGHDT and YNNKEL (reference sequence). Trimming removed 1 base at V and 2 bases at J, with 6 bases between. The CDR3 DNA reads TGTGCCAGCAGCCAAGGCGGCACCTACGAGCAGTACTTC. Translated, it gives CASSQGGTYEQYF.

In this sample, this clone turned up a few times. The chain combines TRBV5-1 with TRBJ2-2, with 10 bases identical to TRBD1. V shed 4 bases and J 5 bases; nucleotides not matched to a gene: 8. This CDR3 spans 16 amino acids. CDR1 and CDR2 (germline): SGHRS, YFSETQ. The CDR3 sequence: CASSGGQGIGTGELFF. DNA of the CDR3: TGCGCCAGCAGCGGGGGACAGGGGATTGGTACCGGGGAGCTGTTTTTT.